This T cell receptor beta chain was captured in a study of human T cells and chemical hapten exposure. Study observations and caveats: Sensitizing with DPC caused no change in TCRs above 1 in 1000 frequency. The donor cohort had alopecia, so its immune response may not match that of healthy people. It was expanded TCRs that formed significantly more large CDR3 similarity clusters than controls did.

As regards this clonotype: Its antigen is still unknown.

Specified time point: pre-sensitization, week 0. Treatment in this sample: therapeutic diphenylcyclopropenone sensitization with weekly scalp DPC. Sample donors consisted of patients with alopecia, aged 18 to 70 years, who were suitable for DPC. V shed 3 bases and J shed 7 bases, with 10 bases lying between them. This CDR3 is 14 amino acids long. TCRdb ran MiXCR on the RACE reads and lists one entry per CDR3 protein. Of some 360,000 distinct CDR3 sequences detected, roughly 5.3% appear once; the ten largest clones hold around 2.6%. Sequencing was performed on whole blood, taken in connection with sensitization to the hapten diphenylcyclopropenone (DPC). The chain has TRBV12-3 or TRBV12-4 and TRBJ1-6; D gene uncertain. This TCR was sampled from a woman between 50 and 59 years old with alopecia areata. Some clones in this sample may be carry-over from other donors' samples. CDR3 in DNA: TGTGCCAGCAGTTTTTTGACGGGAAATTCACCCCTCCACTTT. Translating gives CASSFLTGNSPLHF.